The next 9 T cell receptor beta chains were all read from a single sample in a study of shared clonotypes between healthy human individuals. Measured with immunoSEQ multiplex PCR; TCRdb has only the in-frame clones, and not every one. The table records some 2.3 million clones, approximately 95% of them present only once. The specimen was naive CD4+ T cells from PBMCs. Regarding subset: CD45RA+ positively selected. The origin of the receptors is a man between 18 and 29 years old in good health. Some clones in this sample may be carry-over from other donors' samples.

The chain employs TRBV28 and TRBJ1-1; 7 nucleotides match TRBD1. CDR1 and CDR2 (germline): MDHEN, SYDVKM. This CDR3 region has 16 residues. Unmatched junction bases numbered 10, after V lost 6 bases and J lost 0 bases. The CDR3 coding sequence is TGTGCCAGCAGACTACTAGGACAGGCCATGAACACTGAAGCTTTCTTT. Translating it yields CASRLLGQAMNTEAFF.

The chain is built from TRBV15 and TRBJ2-3; 12 nucleotides line up with TRBD2. The CDR3 contains 17 residues. J was trimmed by 1 base and V by 6 bases; bases with no gene match: 8. Germline V gives CDR1 LNHNV, CDR2 YYDKDF (reference sequence). The CDR3 protein is CATSTSGGYLGTDTQYF. In DNA form, the CDR3 reads TGTGCCACCAGTACTAGCGGGGGGTATCTGGGCACAGATACGCAGTATTTT.

The V call is TRBV19, the J call TRBJ1-1, with D tentatively TRBD1 (6 bases). CDR3 length equals 15 residues. The germline V gene encodes CDR1 LNHDA and CDR2 SQIVND (reference sequence). Trimming took 5 bases from V and 0 from J, leaving 13 bases between them. In nucleotides, the CDR3 is TGTGCCAGTAGTCCCCGACAGGCCATGAACACTGAAGCTTTCTTT. Protein: CASSPRQAMNTEAFF.

V is TRBV28 and J is TRBJ1-5; D perhaps matches TRBD1 (6 bases). Trimming stripped 9 bases from V and 7 bases from J, with 13 bases between. The CDR3 extends over 12 amino acids. CDR1 and CDR2 from the germline V gene are MDHEN and SYDVKM. The CDR3 nucleotides are TGTGCCAGTTTTGCTGGGGGCCAGCCCCAGCATTTT. It translates to CASFAGGQPQHF.

The rearrangement joins TRBV6-1 to TRBJ1-2; 8 bases map to TRBD1. CDR1 and CDR2 from the germline V gene are MNHNS and SASEGT. This CDR3 region has 15 residues. V shed 5 bases, J shed 3 bases, and the junction held 8 bases outside the gene matches. The CDR3 nucleotides read TGTGCCAGCAGTAGACGAGGACAGGGAGACTATGGCTACACCTTC. Residues: CASSRRGQGDYGYTF.

This clone was counted once. The chain joins TRBV11-2 to TRBJ1-2; 8 nucleotides match TRBD1. CDR1 and CDR2 (germline): SGHAT, FQNNGV. This CDR3 region has 14 residues. J gave up 2 bases and V 5 bases, and 4 bases lay outside the gene matches. CDR3 nucleotides: TGTGCCAGCAGCATCGGACAGGGCAACTATGGCTACACCTTC. Translating it yields CASSIGQGNYGYTF.

The V gene is TRBV28, the J gene TRBJ2-2; 7 positions match TRBD1. Germline CDR1 and CDR2: MDHEN and SYDVKM. The CDR3 has 14 amino acids. The ends lost 4 bases at V and 6 bases at J; junction bases unmatched: 5. The chain's CDR3 is CASSSGQFPGELFF. The CDR3 nucleotides read TGTGCCAGCAGTTCGGGACAGTTCCCCGGGGAGCTGTTTTTT.

The chain is built from TRBV9 and TRBJ1-5; a weak D match, TRBD1 (6 bases). The CDR3 is 15 residues long. Germline assignment: CDR1 SGDLS and CDR2 YYNGEE. V was clipped by 0 bases and J by 6 bases, with 13 bases between them. Written as DNA, the CDR3 is TGTGCCAGCAGCGTAGGGGGGGCGCGGGTTCAGCCCCAGCATTTT. Its translation is CASSVGGARVQPQHF.

The CDR3 spells CASRRTVSTISEQFF. The CDR3 coding sequence is TGTGCCAGCAGAAGGACAGTTTCGACAATCAGTGAGCAGTTCTTC. This chain connects TRBV6-1 to TRBJ2-1, with a possible D match to TRBD1 (6 bases). V lost 6 bases and J 9 bases, leaving 21 bases between the germline ends. There are 15 residues in the CDR3. The V gene's germline CDR1 is MNHNS and CDR2 SASEGT.